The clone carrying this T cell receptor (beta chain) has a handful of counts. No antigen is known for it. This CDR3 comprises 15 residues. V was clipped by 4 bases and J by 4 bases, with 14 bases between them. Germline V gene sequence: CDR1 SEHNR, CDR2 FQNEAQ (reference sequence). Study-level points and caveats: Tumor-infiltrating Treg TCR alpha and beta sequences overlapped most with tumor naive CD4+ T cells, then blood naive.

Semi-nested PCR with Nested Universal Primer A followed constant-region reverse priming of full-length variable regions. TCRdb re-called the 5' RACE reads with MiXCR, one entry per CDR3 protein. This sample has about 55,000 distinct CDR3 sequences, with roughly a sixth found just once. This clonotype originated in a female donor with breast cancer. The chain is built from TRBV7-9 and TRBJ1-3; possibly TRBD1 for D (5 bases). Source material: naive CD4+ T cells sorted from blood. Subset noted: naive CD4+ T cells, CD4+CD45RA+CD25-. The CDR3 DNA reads TGTGCCAGCAGCTCCGTCCGAGGGGTCGGAAACACCATATATTTT. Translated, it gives CASSSVRGVGNTIYF.